This T cell receptor (beta chain) was sequenced during a study of human T cells and chemical hapten exposure (dated by TCRdb to about 2021). At the level of the whole study: For sensitization, 2% DPC in acetone was applied to a 2 cm by 2 cm area of upper inner arm skin. Throughout the roughly 23-week study period, patients were also given weekly therapeutic DPC doses on the scalp. For TCR sequencing, blood came from 25 to 35 alopecia patients at anywhere from one to four time points (pre-sensitization, 2, 6 and 24 weeks). Libraries were pooled for sequencing, and per-sample TCR yields varied mainly because of small differences in library volumes within the pool. The patient cohort, mostly female, included alopecia areata with under or over 50% scalp involvement, alopecia totalis and alopecia universalis. Patch tests used Finn chambers with 0.01% DPC on the upper back, scored after 6 days by International Contact Dermatitis Research Group standards. The study tracked peripheral blood TCR repertoire changes in vivo during primary and secondary sensitization to the hapten diphenylcyclopropenone (DPC) in alopecia patients. Patient blood was sampled pre-sensitization (week 0) and at 2, 6 and about 24 weeks after DPC sensitization.

Receptor amplification or capture employed RACE. Sequencing relied on a NextSeq 500. During library preparation, unique molecular identifiers were attached to individual cDNA molecules so that TCRs could be counted quantitatively and reproducibly. For every blood RNA sample, sequencing covered both the TCR alpha and TCR beta chains. As for the authors' bioinformatics: A median of roughly 100,000 TCRs per sample was observed, with a range of about 23,224 to 700,000. The Decombinator software suite was used to annotate the V, J and CDR3 of the TCR reads. For PS versus PT1 abundance plots, all samples were subsampled to the same number of TCRs (28,000). Expanded TCRs were defined as absent before sensitization and observed at least eight times at the 2-week time point. TCRdb reworked the public reads: Q25 trimming with fastp, MiXCR clone assembly, productive beta chains retained. Rows with one shared CDR3 protein collapse into an entry with the most common genes and DNA. TCRdb, not the original authors, processed these V and J calls. The sample table contains some 250,000 distinct CDR3 sequences; only one count was recorded for over 7.5% of them. The top ten clones comprise 0.9% to 1.5% of the sample.

The time point label of this sample denotes: pre-sensitization, week 0. The sample's treatment or condition label is to be understood as: therapeutic diphenylcyclopropenone sensitization with weekly scalp DPC. At every patch-test visit, the blood draw took place before the patch test was put on. Eligible patients were aged 18 to 70, diagnosed with alopecia, deemed suitable for DPC therapy, and excluded if pregnant. Unfractionated whole blood was collected in Tempus Blood RNA tubes, and total RNA was extracted from that blood. For this clonotype: Its recognized antigen is unknown. No much larger clone exists at a distance of one base, and base qualities are not known.

There are 15 amino acids in the CDR3, from cysteine to phenylalanine inclusive. CDR3 DNA is the only sequence kept; it has 45 bases, read in frame from the first base. The germline V gene (reference sequence) yields LGHDT for CDR1 and YNNKEL for CDR2. Ends trimmed: V by 5 bases, J by 7 bases; bases unmatched to a gene: 9. Broader findings and caveats from the paper: Expanded TCRs formed significantly more large CDR3 similarity clusters than pre-sensitization or healthy control sets, consistent with antigen-driven responses. Patch test score correlated positively with the number of PT1 expanded TCRs, reaching significance at thresholds 8, 16 and 32 but not at 4. DPC sensitization did not change how many TCRs were above 1 in 1000 frequency, and no evidence was found of alterations in global repertoire structure. All patients had alopecia, a presumed autoimmune disease, so their immune response might differ from that of healthy individuals. After repeated subsampling, changes were observed in the strength of the expansion versus patch-test correlation and in the threshold at which the correlation became significant.

The receptor's source is a man aged 18 to 30 with alopecia areata. Some clones in this sample may be carry-over from other donors' samples. The rearranged segments are TRBV3-1 and TRBJ1-4; TRBD1 fits 8 bases in the junction. The sequences come from whole blood, collected in connection with sensitization to the hapten diphenylcyclopropenone (DPC). The CDR3 protein is CASSYRQGQGEKLFF. Read as DNA, the sequence is TGTGCCAGCAGCTATCGACAGGGGCAGGGTGAAAAACTGTTTTTT. With the portions outside the CDR3 filled from the reference TRBV3-1 and TRBJ1-4 genes, the complete variable region becomes DTAVSQTPKYLVTQMGNDKSIKCEQNLGHDTMYWYKQDSKKFLKIMFSYNNKELIINETVPNRFSPKSPDKAHLNLHINSLELGDSAVYFCASSYRQGQGEKLFFGSGTQLSVL.